The rows below give T cell receptor beta chains drawn from one sample of a study of Graves' ophthalmopathy and Graves' hyperthyroidism. TCRdb processed the multiplex PCR reads anew with MiXCR; each CDR3 protein has one entry. The sample gives hundreds of thousands of distinct CDR3 sequences, approximately 15% of which show up once; around 9.8% is in the top ten. The sequenced sample was blood. The origin of the receptors is a woman in her twenties or thirties with Graves' ophthalmopathy. CDR3s include the opening cysteine and the closing phenylalanine or tryptophan. Fields, in order: D gene, J gene, V gene, clone size, CDR3 protein, CDR3 DNA. D genes are given only for firm matches. A clone size is listed for some rows: how often the clone was seen (once, few, many), or a class if it is expanded.

.	TRBJ1-5	TRBV27	many	CASSTHSSNQPQHF	TGTGCCAGCAGTACTCACAGTAGCAATCAGCCCCAGCATTTT
.	TRBJ1-2	TRBV27	many	CASSLSWQGSNGYTF	TGTGCCAGCAGTTTATCGTGGCAGGGAAGCAATGGCTACACCTTC
TRBD2	TRBJ2-2	TRBV28	many	CASSLGGDGELFF	TGTGCCAGCAGTTTGGGGGGGGACGGGGAGCTGTTTTTT
.	TRBJ1-1	TRBV19	many	CASSNQGSDRAFF	TGTGCCAGTAGTAATCAAGGGTCAGACCGGGCTTTCTTT
TRBD2	TRBJ2-5	TRBV18	few	CASSPGGTIETQYF	TGTGCCAGCTCCCCCGGGGGGACTATAGAGACCCAGTACTTC
TRBD2	TRBJ2-7	TRBV11-2	many	CASSLDLWTSGNYEQYF	TGTGCCAGCAGCTTAGATCTTTGGACTAGCGGGAATTACGAGCAGTACTTC
TRBD1	TRBJ2-5	TRBV5-1	many	CASSAGQGGTQYF	TGCGCCAGCAGCGCCGGACAGGGAGGGACCCAGTACTTC
.	TRBJ2-2	TRBV18	.	CASSRGSGELFF	TGTGCCAGCTCACGGGGTTCCGGGGAGCTGTTTTTT
.	TRBJ1-1	TRBV6-1	many	CASSPTPYLNTEAFF	TGTGCCAGCAGTCCCACCCCCTATCTGAACACTGAAGCTTTCTTT
.	TRBJ2-5	TRBV29-1	many	CSTMVAGSGTQYF	TGCAGCACTATGGTCGCCGGTTCTGGGACCCAGTACTTC
.	TRBJ1-1	TRBV14	many	CANSHYTEAFF	TGTGCCAACAGCCATTACACTGAAGCTTTCTTT
TRBD1	TRBJ2-5	TRBV6-5	many	CASSYLRTGGETQYF	TGTGCCAGCAGTTATTTGAGGACAGGGGGGGAGACCCAGTACTTC
TRBD1	TRBJ1-5	TRBV6-1	many	CASVEGTGGQPQHF	TGTGCCAGCGTGGAAGGAACAGGGGGGCAGCCCCAGCATTTT
.	TRBJ2-5	TRBV20-1	many	CSAREDGQGSQETQYF	TGCAGTGCTAGAGAAGACGGTCAGGGGAGCCAAGAGACCCAGTACTTC
.	TRBJ1-1	TRBV4-2	many	CASSRVGGLDTEAFF	TGTGCCAGCAGCCGGGTAGGGGGATTGGACACTGAAGCTTTCTTT
.	TRBJ2-7	TRBV14	many	CASSQSGPAFPEQYF	TGTGCCAGCAGCCAATCCGGCCCAGCGTTCCCCGAGCAGTACTTC
TRBD1	TRBJ1-1	TRBV7-2	many	CASSPRQGGVFGNTEAFF	TGTGCCAGCAGCCCCAGACAGGGGGGCGTTTTTGGGAACACTGAAGCTTTCTTT
.	TRBJ2-2	TRBV6-1	many	CASSELGSGELFF	TGTGCCAGCAGTGAACTAGGTTCCGGGGAGCTGTTTTTT
.	TRBJ2-6	TRBV13	many	CASSSIFSGANVLTF	TGTGCCAGCAGCTCAATATTCTCTGGGGCCAACGTCCTGACTTTC
TRBD1	TRBJ2-7	TRBV6-1	many	CASSTFGTGDEQYF	TGTGCCAGCAGCACCTTCGGGACAGGGGACGAGCAGTACTTC
.	TRBJ1-6	TRBV18	.	CASSPPSGSSYNSPLHF	TGTGCCAGCTCACCCCCCTCCGGGAGCTCCTATAATTCACCCCTCCACTTT
.	TRBJ2-7	TRBV6-1	many	CASSSLGAREQYF	TGTGCCAGCAGCTCTCTTGGGGCCAGGGAGCAGTACTTC
TRBD1	TRBJ2-1	TRBV2	.	CASNPGQDYNEQFF	TGTGCCAGCAACCCGGGACAGGACTACAATGAGCAGTTCTTC
.	TRBJ1-2	TRBV14	many	CASSSGLTNGYTF	TGTGCCAGCAGCTCGGGACTGACTAATGGCTACACCTTC
.	TRBJ2-7	TRBV6-1	many	CASTLGTEQYF	TGTGCCAGCACCTTAGGGACAGAGCAGTACTTC
.	TRBJ1-1	TRBV11-2	many	CASSFEGHTEAFF	TGTGCCAGCAGCTTTGAAGGGCACACTGAAGCTTTCTTT
TRBD1	TRBJ2-7	TRBV6-5	many	CASSRQGYSYEQYF	TGTGCCAGCAGTAGACAGGGATACTCCTACGAGCAGTACTTC
.	TRBJ2-5	TRBV6-2/TRBV6-3	many	CASNGQGQETQYF	TGTGCCAGCAACGGCCAAGGGCAAGAGACCCAGTACTTC
.	TRBJ1-5	TRBV19	many	CASSIALSPNQPQHF	TGTGCCAGTAGTATTGCCCTCTCCCCCAATCAGCCCCAGCATTTT
TRBD1	TRBJ2-7	TRBV30	many	CAWDRVDYEQYF	TGTGCCTGGGACAGGGTAGACTACGAGCAGTACTTC
TRBD1	TRBJ2-7	TRBV28	many	CASSLDRGSGEQYF	TGTGCCAGCAGTTTGGACAGGGGTTCCGGGGAGCAGTACTTC
.	TRBJ2-5	TRBV6-1	many	CASSWGPETQYF	TGTGCCAGCAGTTGGGGACCGGAGACCCAGTACTTC